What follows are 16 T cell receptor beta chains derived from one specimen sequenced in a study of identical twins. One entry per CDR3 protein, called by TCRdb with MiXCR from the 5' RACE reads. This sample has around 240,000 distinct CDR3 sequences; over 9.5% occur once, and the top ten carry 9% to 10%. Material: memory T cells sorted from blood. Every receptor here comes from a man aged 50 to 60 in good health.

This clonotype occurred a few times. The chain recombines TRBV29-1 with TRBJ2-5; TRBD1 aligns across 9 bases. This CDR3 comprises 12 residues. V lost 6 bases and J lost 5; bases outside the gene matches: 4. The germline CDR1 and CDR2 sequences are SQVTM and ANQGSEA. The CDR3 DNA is TGCAGCGTCGGGACAGGGAGGGAGACCCAGTACTTC. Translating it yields CSVGTGRETQYF.

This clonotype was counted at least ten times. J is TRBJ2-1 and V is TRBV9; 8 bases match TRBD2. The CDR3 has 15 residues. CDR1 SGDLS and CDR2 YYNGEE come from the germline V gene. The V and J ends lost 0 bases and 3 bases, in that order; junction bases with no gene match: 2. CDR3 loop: CASSVELADYNEQFF. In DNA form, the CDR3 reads TGTGCCAGCAGCGTAGAACTAGCGGACTACAATGAGCAGTTCTTC.

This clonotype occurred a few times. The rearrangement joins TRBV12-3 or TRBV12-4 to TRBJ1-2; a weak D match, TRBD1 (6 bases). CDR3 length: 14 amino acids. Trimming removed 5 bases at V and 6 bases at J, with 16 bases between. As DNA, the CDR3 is TGTGCCAGCAGTCCCCGCACAGGGCTTCATGGCTACACCTTC. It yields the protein CASSPRTGLHGYTF.

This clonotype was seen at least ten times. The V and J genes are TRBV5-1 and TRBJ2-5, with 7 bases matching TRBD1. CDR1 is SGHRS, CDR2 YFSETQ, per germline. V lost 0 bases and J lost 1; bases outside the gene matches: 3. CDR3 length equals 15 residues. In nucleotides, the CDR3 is TGCGCCAGCAGCTTGGGGACAGGCCCCCAAGAGACCCAGTACTTC. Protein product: CASSLGTGPQETQYF.

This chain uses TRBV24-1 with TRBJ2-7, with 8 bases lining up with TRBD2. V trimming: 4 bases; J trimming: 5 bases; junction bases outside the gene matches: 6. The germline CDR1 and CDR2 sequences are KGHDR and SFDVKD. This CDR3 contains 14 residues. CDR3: CATSETSGADEQYF. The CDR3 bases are TGTGCCACCAGTGAAACTAGCGGAGCTGACGAGCAGTACTTC.

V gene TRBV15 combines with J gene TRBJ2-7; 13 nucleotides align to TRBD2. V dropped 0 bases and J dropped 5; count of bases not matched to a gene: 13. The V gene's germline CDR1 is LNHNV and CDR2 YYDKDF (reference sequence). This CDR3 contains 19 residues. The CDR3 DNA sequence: TGTGCCACCAGCAGAGAGGGTCGACTAGCGGGAGGACGGGTCGACGAGCAGTACTTC. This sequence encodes CATSREGRLAGGRVDEQYF.

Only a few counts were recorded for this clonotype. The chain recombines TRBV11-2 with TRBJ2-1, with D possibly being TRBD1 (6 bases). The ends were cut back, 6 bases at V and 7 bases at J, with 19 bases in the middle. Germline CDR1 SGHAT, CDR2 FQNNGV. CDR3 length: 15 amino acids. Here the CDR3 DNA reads TGTGCCAGCAGAGGGCTTGGGGGCCGAAGGAATGAGCAGTTCTTC. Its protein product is CASRGLGGRRNEQFF.

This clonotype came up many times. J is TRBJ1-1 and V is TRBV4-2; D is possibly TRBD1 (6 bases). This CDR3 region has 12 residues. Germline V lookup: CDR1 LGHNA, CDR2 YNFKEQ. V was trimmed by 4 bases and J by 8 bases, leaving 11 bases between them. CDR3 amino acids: CASSRDTGEAFF. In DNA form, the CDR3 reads TGTGCCAGCAGCCGCGATACAGGGGAAGCTTTCTTT.

The CDR3 DNA follows: TGTGCCAGCAGCTTCACCCCAAACCTAGGAACCGGGGAGCTGTTTTTT. It is translated as CASSFTPNLGTGELFF. V gene TRBV11-2 combines with J gene TRBJ2-2, with D unclear. The germline CDR1 and CDR2 sequences are SGHAT and FQNNGV. The CDR3 loop spans 16 amino acids. V lost 3 bases, J lost 5 bases, and 16 bases lay in between.

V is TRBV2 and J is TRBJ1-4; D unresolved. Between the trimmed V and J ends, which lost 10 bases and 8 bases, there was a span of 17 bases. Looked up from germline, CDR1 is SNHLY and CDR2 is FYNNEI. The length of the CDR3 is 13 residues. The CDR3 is CANRADGREKLFF. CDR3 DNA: TGTGCCAACCGGGCCGACGGCAGAGAAAAACTGTTTTTT.

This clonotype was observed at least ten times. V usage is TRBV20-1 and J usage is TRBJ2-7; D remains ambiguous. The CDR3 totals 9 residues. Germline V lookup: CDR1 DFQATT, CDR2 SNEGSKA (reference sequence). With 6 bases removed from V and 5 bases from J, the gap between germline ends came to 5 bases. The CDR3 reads CSASNEQYF. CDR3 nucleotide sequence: TGCAGTGCCTCAAACGAGCAGTACTTC.

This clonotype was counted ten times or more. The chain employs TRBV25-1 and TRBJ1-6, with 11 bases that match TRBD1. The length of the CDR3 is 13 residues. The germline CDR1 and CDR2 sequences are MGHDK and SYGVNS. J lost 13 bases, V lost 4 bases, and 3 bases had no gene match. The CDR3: CASSARDRGPLHF. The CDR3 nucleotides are TGTGCCAGCAGTGCGCGGGACAGGGGGCCCCTCCACTTT.

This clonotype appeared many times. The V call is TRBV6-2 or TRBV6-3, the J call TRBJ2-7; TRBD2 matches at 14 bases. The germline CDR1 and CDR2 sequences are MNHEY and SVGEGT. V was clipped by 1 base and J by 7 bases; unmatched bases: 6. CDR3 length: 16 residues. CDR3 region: CASSYLGLAGVFEQYF. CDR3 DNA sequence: TGTGCCAGCAGTTACTTGGGACTAGCGGGAGTTTTTGAGCAGTACTTC.

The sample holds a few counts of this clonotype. This CDR3 reads CASTTERTGNEAFF. The CDR3 region has the DNA TGTGCCAGCACCACCGAGAGGACAGGGAATGAAGCTTTCTTT. The V and J genes are TRBV25-1 and TRBJ1-1; 8 nucleotides line up with TRBD1. The CDR3 runs 14 residues. V trimming: 7 bases; J trimming: 7 bases; junction bases outside the gene matches: 11. The germline CDR1 and CDR2 sequences are MGHDK and SYGVNS.

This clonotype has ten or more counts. In nucleotides, the CDR3 is TGTGCCAGCAGTCTACTGGGACAGCCGGATCCCGGGGAGCTGTTTTTT. Translation gives CASSLLGQPDPGELFF. The rearrangement links TRBV6-5 to TRBJ2-2, with 7 nucleotides matching TRBD1. CDR1 and CDR2 from the germline V gene are MNHEY and SVGAGI. The CDR3 extends over 16 amino acids. V lost 5 bases and J lost 6; bases outside the gene matches: 12.

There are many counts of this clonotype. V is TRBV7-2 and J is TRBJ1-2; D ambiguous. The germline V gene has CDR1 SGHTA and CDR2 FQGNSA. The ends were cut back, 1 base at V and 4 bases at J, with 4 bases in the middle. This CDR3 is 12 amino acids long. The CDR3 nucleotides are TGTGCCAGCAGCTTAGACGGCTATGGCTACACCTTC. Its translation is CASSLDGYGYTF.